This TCR beta chain was obtained from a study of identical twins' blood T cells. This CDR3 contains 15 residues. V dropped 2 bases and J dropped 7 bases, with 15 bases sitting between them. Per germline, CDR1 SGDLS and CDR2 YYNGEE. TCRdb recomputed calls from the 5' RACE reads with MiXCR, one row per CDR3 protein. The sample has fewer than 450,000 distinct CDR3 sequences, roughly 30% seen once; the top ten hold 6.1%. Donors were six healthy women in three monozygous twin pairs. Likely shared infections and vaccines: all three twin pairs were reared together. This clonotype was recorded a few times. Its antigen is unknown. Overall study findings and caveats: Abundant TCRbeta CDR3s overlapped more between twins than with unrelated donors. Twins shared about as many clonotypes as their cloneset sizes predicted.

The chain is built from TRBV9 and TRBJ2-2; tentatively, D is TRBD2 (5 bases). The sequenced sample consisted of PBMCs. The clonotype was recovered from a woman between 18 and 49 years old in good health. The CDR3 here is CASSVDYILGGELFF. As DNA, the CDR3 is TGTGCCAGCAGCGTTGACTATATTCTGGGCGGGGAGCTGTTTTTT.